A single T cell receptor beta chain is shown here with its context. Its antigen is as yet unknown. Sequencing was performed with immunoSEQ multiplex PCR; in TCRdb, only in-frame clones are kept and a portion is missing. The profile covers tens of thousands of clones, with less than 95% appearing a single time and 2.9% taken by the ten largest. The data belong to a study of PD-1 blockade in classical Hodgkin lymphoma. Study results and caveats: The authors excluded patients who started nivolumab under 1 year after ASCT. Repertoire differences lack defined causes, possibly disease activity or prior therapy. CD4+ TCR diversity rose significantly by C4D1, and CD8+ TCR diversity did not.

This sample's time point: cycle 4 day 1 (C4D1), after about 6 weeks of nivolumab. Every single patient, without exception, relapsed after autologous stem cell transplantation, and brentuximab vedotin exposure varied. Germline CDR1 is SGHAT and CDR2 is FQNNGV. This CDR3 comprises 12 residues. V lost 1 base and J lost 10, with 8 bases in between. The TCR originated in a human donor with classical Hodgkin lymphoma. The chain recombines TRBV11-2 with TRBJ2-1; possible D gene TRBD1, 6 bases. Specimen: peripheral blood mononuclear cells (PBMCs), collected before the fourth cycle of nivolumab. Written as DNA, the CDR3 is TGTGCCAGCAGCTTAGGAGGGACAGAGCAGTTCTTC. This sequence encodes CASSLGGTEQFF.